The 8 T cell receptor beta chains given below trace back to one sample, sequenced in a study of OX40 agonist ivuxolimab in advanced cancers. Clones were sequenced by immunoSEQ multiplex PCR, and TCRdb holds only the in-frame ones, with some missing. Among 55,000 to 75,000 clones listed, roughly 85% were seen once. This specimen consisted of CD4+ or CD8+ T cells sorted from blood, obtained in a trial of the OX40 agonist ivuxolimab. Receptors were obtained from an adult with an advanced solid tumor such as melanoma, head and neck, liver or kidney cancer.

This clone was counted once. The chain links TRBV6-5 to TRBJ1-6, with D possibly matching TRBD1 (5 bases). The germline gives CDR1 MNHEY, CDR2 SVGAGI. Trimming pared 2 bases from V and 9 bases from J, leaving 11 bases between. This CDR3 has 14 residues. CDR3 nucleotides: TGTGCCAGCAGTTACCAGGGCAGCACTTCACCCCTCCACTTT. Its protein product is CASSYQGSTSPLHF.

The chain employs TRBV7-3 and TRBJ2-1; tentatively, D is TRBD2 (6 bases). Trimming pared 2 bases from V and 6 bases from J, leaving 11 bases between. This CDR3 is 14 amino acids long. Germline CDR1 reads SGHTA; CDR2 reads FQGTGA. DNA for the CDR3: TGTGCCAGCAGCTTATTGGGCGGGGTCAATGAGCAGTTCTTC. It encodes CASSLLGGVNEQFF.

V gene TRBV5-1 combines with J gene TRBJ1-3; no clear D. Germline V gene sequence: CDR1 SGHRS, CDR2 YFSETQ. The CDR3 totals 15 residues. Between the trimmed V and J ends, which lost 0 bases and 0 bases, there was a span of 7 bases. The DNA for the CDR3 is TGCGCCAGCAGCTTGGACGACTACTCTGGAAACACCATATATTTT. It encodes CASSLDDYSGNTIYF.

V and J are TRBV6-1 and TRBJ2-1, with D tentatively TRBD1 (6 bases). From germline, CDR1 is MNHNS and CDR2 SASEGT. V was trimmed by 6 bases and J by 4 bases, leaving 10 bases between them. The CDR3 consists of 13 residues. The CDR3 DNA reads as TGTGCCAGCAGGTTTGGACAGTACAATGAGCAGTTCTTC. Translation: CASRFGQYNEQFF.

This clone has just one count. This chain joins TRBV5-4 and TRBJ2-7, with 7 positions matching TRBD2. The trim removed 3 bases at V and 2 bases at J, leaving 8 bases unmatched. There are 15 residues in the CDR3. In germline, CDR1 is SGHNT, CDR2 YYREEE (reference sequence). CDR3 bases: TGTGCCAGCAGCTACCCAGGGAGCGGGGCCTACGAGCAGTACTTC. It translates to CASSYPGSGAYEQYF.

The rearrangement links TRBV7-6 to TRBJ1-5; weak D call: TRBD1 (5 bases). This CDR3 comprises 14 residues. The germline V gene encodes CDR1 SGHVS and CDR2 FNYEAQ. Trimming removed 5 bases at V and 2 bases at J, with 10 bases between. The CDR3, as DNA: TGTGCCAGCAGCCCCCAGGGAGGCAATCAGCCCCAGCATTTT. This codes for CASSPQGGNQPQHF.

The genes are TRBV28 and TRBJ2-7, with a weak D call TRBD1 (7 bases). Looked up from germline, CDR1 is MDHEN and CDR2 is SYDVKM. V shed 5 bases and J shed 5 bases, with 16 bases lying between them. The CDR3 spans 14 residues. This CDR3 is CASSLGQGGNEQYF. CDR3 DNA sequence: TGTGCCAGCAGTCTTGGGCAGGGGGGAAACGAGCAGTACTTC.

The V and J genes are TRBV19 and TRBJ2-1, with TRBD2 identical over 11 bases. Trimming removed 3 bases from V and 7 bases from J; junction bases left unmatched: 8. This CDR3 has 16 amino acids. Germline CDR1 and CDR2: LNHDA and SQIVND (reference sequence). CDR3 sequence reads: CASSIPQGLAANEQFF. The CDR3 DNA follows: TGTGCCAGTAGTATCCCGCAGGGACTAGCGGCTAATGAGCAGTTCTTC.